This is a list of T cell receptor beta chains from one sample in a study of blood T cells in healthy people across ages. TCRdb ran MiXCR on the 5' RACE reads and lists one entry per CDR3 protein. Of 450,000 to 600,000 distinct CDR3 sequences in the sample, about 27% were seen once. These data were also reused for a study on T cells of mothers and their children.

Specimen: blood. All receptors come from a boy younger than 10 in good health. Both conserved end residues are part of each CDR3. The order of the fields is D gene, J gene, V gene, clone size, CDR3 DNA, CDR3 protein. A D gene is named only where the DNA matches it firmly. The size of a clone is reported for some rows only, either as once, few or many, or as a class for expanded clones.

NA | TRBJ2-5 | TRBV29-1 | once | TGCAGCCCTGTAGGACCCCAAGAGACCCAGTACTTC | CSPVGPQETQYF
NA | TRBJ1-1 | TRBV4-1 | NA | TGCGCCAGCAGCCAGGATGGCGGACTGAACACTGAAGCTTTCTTT | CASSQDGGLNTEAFF
NA | TRBJ2-5 | TRBV2 | few | TGTGCCAGCAGTGTGACAGACCAAGGGACCCAGTACTTC | CASSVTDQGTQYF
TRBD1 | TRBJ1-6 | TRBV20-1 | few | TGCAGTGCTATAAGGGACAGGGATAATTCACCCCTCCACTTT | CSAIRDRDNSPLHF
TRBD2 | TRBJ2-5 | TRBV7-2 | NA | TGTGCCAGCAGCTTAACCGGGACTAGAGTGCTGACCCAGTACTTC | CASSLTGTRVLTQYF
NA | TRBJ2-5 | TRBV28 | NA | TGTGCCAGCATGGGCCCCAGGGAGCAGTACTTC | CASMGPREQYF
NA | TRBJ1-1 | TRBV7-9 | few | TGTGCCAGCAGTATTAGGGGCGCGGGGGTCGGTGAAGCTTTCTTT | CASSIRGAGVGEAFF
NA | TRBJ1-2 | TRBV6-5 | NA | TGTGCCAGCAGTTACTGGCGGGACGACCTCTATGGCTACACCTTC | CASSYWRDDLYGYTF
NA | TRBJ1-1 | TRBV5-4 | few | TGTGCCAGCAGCTTGGATCCAGGGTACTTGAACACTGAAGCTTTCTTT | CASSLDPGYLNTEAFF
TRBD2 | TRBJ2-7 | TRBV27 | NA | TGTGCCCGCAGTAGCGGGAGAGACCTCTACGAGCAGTACTTC | CARSSGRDLYEQYF